This TCR beta chain emerged from a study of blood T cell repertoires in COVID-19. Study-level information: Some COVID-19 samples were acute and others convalescent; all came from the United States, Italy and Spain.

Per the authors' pipeline: Amplification of reference gene primers was used by the study to estimate nucleated cell counts. The table came from immunoSEQ multiplex PCR; TCRdb's copy has only in-frame clones and leaves some out. The DNA was the basis for D and trimming; V, J and clone size are from that table. The sample shows about 160,000 clones, over 70% of them seen only once. The V end was cut by 3 bases, the J end by 5 bases, with 10 bases between. This CDR3 comprises 13 residues. The sequenced sample was peripheral blood. The rearrangement uses TRBV12-3 or TRBV12-4 and TRBJ2-5; maybe TRBD2 (6 bases). The source is a man between 65 and 85 years old with acute or convalescent COVID-19. The CDR3 region has the DNA TGTGCCAGCAGTTTGTTGGGGAGGGAGACCCAGTACTTC. Translation: CASSLLGRETQYF.